A selection of T cell receptor beta chains follows, all from one sample in a study of regulatory T cells in long-lasting Graves disease. TCRdb re-analysed the multiplex PCR reads in MiXCR, keeping a single row per CDR3 protein. Of about half a million distinct CDR3 sequences in the sample, around 13% were seen once. This sample also belongs to another study, concerning T cells in Graves' hyperthyroidism and ophthalmopathy.

The material sequenced was peripheral blood mononuclear cells (PBMCs), taken at new diagnosis, from a patient treated with antithyroid drugs. These receptors came from a woman in her 30s with Graves disease. The CDR3 runs from the conserved cysteine through the conserved F or W. The order of the fields is J gene, D gene, CDR3 length, clone size, V gene, CDR3 protein, CDR3 DNA. A D gene is named only where the DNA matches it firmly. Size tells how often a clone was seen (once, few, many) or the class of an expanded clone, and some rows leave it out.

j_call: TRBJ1-4
d_call: -
cdr3_length: 14
clone_size: -
v_call: TRBV29-1
cdr3_aa: CNRQRPGINEKLFF
cdr3_nt: TGCAACCGACAGAGACCCGGGATAAATGAAAAACTGTTTTTT

j_call: TRBJ2-3
d_call: TRBD1
cdr3_length: 18
clone_size: few
v_call: TRBV12-3/TRBV12-4
cdr3_aa: CASSFYSGDRGKGNTQYF
cdr3_nt: TGTGCCAGCAGTTTTTATTCCGGGGACAGGGGCAAAGGGAATACGCAGTATTTT

j_call: TRBJ2-1
d_call: -
cdr3_length: 13
clone_size: many
v_call: TRBV11-3
cdr3_aa: CASSFGGINEQFF
cdr3_nt: TGTGCCAGCAGCTTCGGAGGAATCAATGAGCAGTTCTTC

j_call: TRBJ1-2
d_call: -
cdr3_length: 13
clone_size: few
v_call: TRBV28
cdr3_aa: CAGSFRGGYGYTF
cdr3_nt: TGTGCCGGCAGTTTTAGGGGAGGGTATGGCTACACCTTC

j_call: TRBJ2-2
d_call: TRBD2
cdr3_length: 16
clone_size: -
v_call: TRBV9
cdr3_aa: CASSIFSGSGYGELFF
cdr3_nt: TGTGCCAGCAGCATATTTAGCGGGAGTGGTTACGGGGAGCTGTTTTTT

j_call: TRBJ1-1
d_call: TRBD1
cdr3_length: 14
clone_size: few
v_call: TRBV20-1
cdr3_aa: CSAKGTARGTEAFF
cdr3_nt: TGCAGTGCTAAGGGGACAGCCCGGGGTACTGAAGCTTTCTTT

j_call: TRBJ2-1
d_call: TRBD2
cdr3_length: 15
clone_size: -
v_call: TRBV7-2
cdr3_aa: CASSLGLAKSHEQFF
cdr3_nt: TGTGCCAGCAGCTTAGGACTAGCGAAATCCCATGAGCAGTTCTTC

j_call: TRBJ2-1
d_call: TRBD2
cdr3_length: 13
clone_size: -
v_call: TRBV9
cdr3_aa: CASSVDGGGEQFF
cdr3_nt: TGTGCCAGCAGCGTAGACGGGGGGGGTGAGCAGTTCTTC

j_call: TRBJ2-5
d_call: -
cdr3_length: 13
clone_size: many
v_call: TRBV2
cdr3_aa: CASSDRAIETQYF
cdr3_nt: TGTGCCAGCAGTGACCGTGCTATAGAGACCCAGTACTTC

j_call: TRBJ1-4
d_call: -
cdr3_length: 16
clone_size: -
v_call: TRBV19
cdr3_aa: CASTSLGGAKNEKLFF
cdr3_nt: TGTGCCAGTACCTCTCTTGGTGGGGCGAAAAATGAAAAACTGTTTTTT

j_call: TRBJ2-5
d_call: TRBD2
cdr3_length: 15
clone_size: many
v_call: TRBV20-1
cdr3_aa: CSARVRAGGPETQYF
cdr3_nt: TGCAGTGCTAGAGTGCGAGCGGGAGGGCCCGAGACCCAGTACTTC

j_call: TRBJ2-1
d_call: -
cdr3_length: 16
clone_size: few
v_call: TRBV20-1
cdr3_aa: CSARGSGRGVHNEQFF
cdr3_nt: TGCAGTGCTAGAGGTTCTGGCAGGGGGGTCCACAATGAGCAGTTCTTC

j_call: TRBJ2-1
d_call: TRBD2
cdr3_length: 17
clone_size: -
v_call: TRBV5-6
cdr3_aa: CASSLRSEGLAGNEQFF
cdr3_nt: TGTGCCAGCAGCTTAAGGTCAGAAGGACTAGCGGGGAATGAGCAGTTCTTC

j_call: TRBJ1-3
d_call: TRBD1
cdr3_length: 15
clone_size: many
v_call: TRBV28
cdr3_aa: CASNTGGWAGNTIYF
cdr3_nt: TGTGCCAGCAACACAGGGGGCTGGGCTGGAAACACCATATATTTT

j_call: TRBJ1-2
d_call: -
cdr3_length: 13
clone_size: few
v_call: TRBV28
cdr3_aa: CASSLRQVNGYTF
cdr3_nt: TGTGCCAGCAGTTTACGTCAGGTTAATGGCTACACCTTC